A single sample gave rise to the 3 T cell receptor beta chains below, sequenced in a study of blood T cell repertoires in COVID-19 (TCRdb year 2020). The library was obtained by the immunoSEQ multiplex PCR assay. The clones in this table, taken by TCRdb from immuneACCESS, are in-frame only. Not every clone is retained; where verified, under half of the shortfall comes from an unresolved V gene, and the cause of the rest is unknown. In this sample the table shows some 140,000 clones, roughly 82% of which occur a single time. The top ten constitute about an eighth of the sample. Sequenced material: peripheral blood. All receptors derive from an older man with acute or convalescent COVID-19.

This clone was seen only once. J is TRBJ1-2 and V is TRBV4-3, with D maybe TRBD1 (5 bases). This CDR3 contains 13 residues. CDR1 and CDR2 from the germline V gene are LGHNA and YSLEER. Trimming took off 2 bases at V and 7 bases at J, with 11 bases between the two ends. CDR3 DNA sequence: TGCGCCAGCAGCCAACAACAGGATTCTGGCTACACCTTC. Translating gives CASSQQQDSGYTF.

This sequence joins TRBV3-1 (or the pseudogene TRBV3-2) and TRBJ2-1; D might be TRBD2 (6 bases). Trimming took off 6 bases at V and 6 bases at J, with 15 bases between the two ends. Germline V gene sequence: CDR1 LGHDT, CDR2 YNNKEL (reference sequence). The CDR3 length is 14 residues. For the CDR3, the DNA is TGTGCCAGCAGTCGGGAGTTCGGGGGCAATGAGCAGTTCTTC. It is translated as CASSREFGGNEQFF.

The gene calls are TRBV15 and TRBJ2-3; 7 nucleotides align to TRBD2. Trimming at V came to 6 bases and at J to 0 bases, leaving 3 bases not matched to a gene. Germline-derived CDR1 and CDR2 are LNHNV and YYDKDF (reference sequence). CDR3 length: 14 residues. This CDR3 is CATRGAGSTDTQYF. In DNA, the CDR3 is TGTGCCACCAGGGGAGCGGGGAGCACAGATACGCAGTATTTT.